This TCR beta chain was sequenced for a study of blood T cell repertoires in COVID-19. Turning to the study itself: The United States, Italy and Spain supplied acute and convalescent COVID-19 samples.

The trim removed 3 bases at V and 6 bases at J, leaving 8 bases unmatched. The CDR3 sequence is 16 residues long. Germline V lookup: CDR1 MDHEN, CDR2 SYDVKM. Cohorts were determined from participant-reported clinical history. In the authors' methods: From reference gene primer amplification, estimates of nucleated cell counts were derived. Method: immunoSEQ multiplex PCR; TCRdb's copy keeps in-frame clones and lacks some. V and J calls and clone size come straight from that table; D and trimming were deduced from the DNA. The sample lists around 170,000 clones; roughly 84% were seen once. This sequence joins TRBV28 and TRBJ2-1; 10 bases align to TRBD1. The source material was PBMCs or T cells enriched from blood (not recorded which). The clonotype originates from a woman aged 45-65 years who had recovered from COVID-19. In DNA form, the CDR3 reads TGTGCCAGCAGTTTGGGGTCGGGGACAGGGGTCAATGAGCAGTTCTTC. The encoded protein is CASSLGSGTGVNEQFF.